Each of the 2 T cell receptor beta chains below was sequenced from the same sample in a study of PD-L1 blockade in urothelial cancer. The time point: pretreatment peripheral blood. Libraries were prepared by immunoSEQ multiplex PCR; TCRdb keeps only in-frame clonotypes and omits some of them. This sample has about 43,000 clones, with 65% to 85% found just once. The material was PBMCs, obtained around atezolizumab (anti-PD-L1) treatment. Receptors were obtained from a man aged 60-69 years with urothelial cancer.

The CDR3: CATSRDLGQGRETQYF. In nucleotides, the CDR3 is TGTGCCACCAGCAGAGATTTGGGACAGGGACGGGAGACCCAGTACTTC. The chain is built from TRBV15 and TRBJ2-5, with 9 nucleotides matching TRBD1. The J segment lost 5 bases and the V segment lost 0 bases, leaving 7 bases of the junction unmatched. The CDR3 covers 16 residues. Per the germline V gene, CDR1 is LNHNV and CDR2 is YYDKDF (reference sequence).

The V and J genes are TRBV5-8 and TRBJ1-1; D call uncertain. Germline CDR1 SGHTS, CDR2 YDEGEE. The CDR3 loop spans 12 amino acids. V was shortened by 4 bases and J by 0 bases, with 4 bases between the two germline ends. The CDR3 nucleotides read TGTGCCAGCAGCCAGATGAACACTGAAGCTTTCTTT. Its protein product is CASSQMNTEAFF. The complete variable domain, with remaining parts taken from reference TRBV5-8 and TRBJ1-1, reads EAGVTQSPTHLIKTRGQQATLRCSPISGHTSVYWYQQALGLGLQFLLWYDEGEERNRGNFPPRFSGRQFPNYSSELNVNALELEDSALYLCASSQMNTEAFFGQGTRLTVV.